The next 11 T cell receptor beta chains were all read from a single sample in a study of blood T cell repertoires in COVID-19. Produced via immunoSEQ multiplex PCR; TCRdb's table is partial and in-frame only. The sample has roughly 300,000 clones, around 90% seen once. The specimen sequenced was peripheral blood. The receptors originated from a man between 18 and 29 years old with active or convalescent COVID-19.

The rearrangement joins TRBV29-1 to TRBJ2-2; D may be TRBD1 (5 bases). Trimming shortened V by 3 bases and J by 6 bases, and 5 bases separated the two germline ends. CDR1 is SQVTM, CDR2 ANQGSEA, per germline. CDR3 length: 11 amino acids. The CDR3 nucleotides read TGCAGCGTTGAGGGGCCCGGGGAGCTGTTTTTT. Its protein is CSVEGPGELFF.

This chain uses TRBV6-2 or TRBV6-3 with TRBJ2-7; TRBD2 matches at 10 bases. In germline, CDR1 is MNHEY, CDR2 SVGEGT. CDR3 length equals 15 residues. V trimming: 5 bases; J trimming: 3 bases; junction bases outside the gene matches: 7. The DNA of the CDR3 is TGTGCCAGCAGTGTTAAACTAGCGGGGATCTACGAGCAGTACTTC. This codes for CASSVKLAGIYEQYF.

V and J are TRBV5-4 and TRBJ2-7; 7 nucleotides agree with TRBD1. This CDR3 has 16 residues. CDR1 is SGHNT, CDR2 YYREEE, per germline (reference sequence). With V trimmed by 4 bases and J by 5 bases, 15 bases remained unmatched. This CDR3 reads CASSPARQGKKDEQYF. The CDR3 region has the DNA TGTGCCAGCAGCCCCGCCCGACAGGGAAAAAAAGACGAGCAGTACTTC. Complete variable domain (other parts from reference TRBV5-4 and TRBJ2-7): ETGVTQSPTHLIKTRGQQVTLRCSSQSGHNTVSWYQQALGQGPQFIFQYYREEENGRGNFPPRFSGLQFPNYSSELNVNALELDDSALYLCASSPARQGKKDEQYFGPGTRLTVT.

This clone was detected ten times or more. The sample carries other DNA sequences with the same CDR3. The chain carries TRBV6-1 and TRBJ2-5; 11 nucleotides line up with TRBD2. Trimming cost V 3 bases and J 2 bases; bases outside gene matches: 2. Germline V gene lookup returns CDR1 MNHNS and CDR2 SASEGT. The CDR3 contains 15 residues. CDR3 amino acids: CASSELAGGQETQYF. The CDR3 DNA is TGTGCCAGCAGTGAGTTAGCGGGGGGGCAAGAGACCCAGTACTTC.

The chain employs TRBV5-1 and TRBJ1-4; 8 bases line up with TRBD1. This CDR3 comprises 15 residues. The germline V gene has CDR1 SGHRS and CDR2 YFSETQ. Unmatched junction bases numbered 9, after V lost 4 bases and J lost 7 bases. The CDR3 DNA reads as TGCGCCAGCAGCGAAAAGACAGGGGTGGGTGAAAAACTGTTTTTT. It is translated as CASSEKTGVGEKLFF.

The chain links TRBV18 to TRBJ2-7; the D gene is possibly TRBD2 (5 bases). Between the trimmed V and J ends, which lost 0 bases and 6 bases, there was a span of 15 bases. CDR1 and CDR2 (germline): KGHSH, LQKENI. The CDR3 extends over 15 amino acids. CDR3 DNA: TGTGCCAGCTCACCACCGGAGGCGGGCCGGAGCGAGCAGTACTTC. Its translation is CASSPPEAGRSEQYF.

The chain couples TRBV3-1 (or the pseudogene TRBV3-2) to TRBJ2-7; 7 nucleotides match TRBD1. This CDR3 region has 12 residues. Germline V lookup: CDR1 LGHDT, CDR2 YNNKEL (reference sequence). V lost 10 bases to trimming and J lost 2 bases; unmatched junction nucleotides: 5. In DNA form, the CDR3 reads TGTGCCACCGGGACAGCAACCTACGAGCAGTACTTC. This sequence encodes CATGTATYEQYF.

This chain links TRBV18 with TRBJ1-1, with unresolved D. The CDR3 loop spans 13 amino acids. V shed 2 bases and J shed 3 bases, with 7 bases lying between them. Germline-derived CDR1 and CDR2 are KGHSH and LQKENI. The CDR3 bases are TGTGCCAGCTCACCATCTACCGACACTGAAGCTTTCTTT. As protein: CASSPSTDTEAFF. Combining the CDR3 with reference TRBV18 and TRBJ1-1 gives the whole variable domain NAGVMQNPRHLVRRRGQEARLRCSPMKGHSHVYWYRQLPEEGLKFMVYLQKENIIDESGMPKERFSAEFPKEGPSILRIQQVVRGDSAAYFCASSPSTDTEAFFGQGTRLTVV.

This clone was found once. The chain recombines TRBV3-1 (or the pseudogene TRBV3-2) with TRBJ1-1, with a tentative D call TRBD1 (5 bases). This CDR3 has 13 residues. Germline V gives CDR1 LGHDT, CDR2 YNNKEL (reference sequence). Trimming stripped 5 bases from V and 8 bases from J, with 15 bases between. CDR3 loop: CASSDTGATEAFF. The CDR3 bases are TGTGCCAGCAGCGATACTGGGGCGACAGAAGCTTTCTTT.

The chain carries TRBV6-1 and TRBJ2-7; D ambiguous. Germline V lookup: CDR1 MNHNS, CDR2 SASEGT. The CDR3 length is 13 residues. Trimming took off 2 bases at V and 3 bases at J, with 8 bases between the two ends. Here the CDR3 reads CASSEPERYEQYF. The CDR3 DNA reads TGTGCCAGCAGTGAACCGGAGCGCTACGAGCAGTACTTC.

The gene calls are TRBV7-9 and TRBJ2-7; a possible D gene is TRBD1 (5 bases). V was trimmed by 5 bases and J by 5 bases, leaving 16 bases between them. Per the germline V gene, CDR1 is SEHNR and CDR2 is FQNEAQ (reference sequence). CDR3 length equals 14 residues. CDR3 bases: TGTGCCAGCAGCCCGAGACAGTTGTCCCACGAGCAGTACTTC. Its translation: CASSPRQLSHEQYF. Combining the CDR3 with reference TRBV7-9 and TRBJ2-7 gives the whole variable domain DTGVSQNPRHKITKRGQNVTFRCDPISEHNRLYWYRQTLGQGPEFLTYFQNEAQLEKSRLLSDRFSAERPKGSFSTLEIQRTEQGDSAMYLCASSPRQLSHEQYFGPGTRLTVT.